These 3 T cell receptor beta chains were all obtained from the same sample, sequenced in a study of cytomegalovirus exposure and HLA in healthy donors. A multiplex PCR was run with 60 Vbeta primers and 13 Jbeta primers. The data were produced by immunoSEQ multiplex PCR, yet TCRdb's version contains in-frame clones alone and is incomplete. The sample lists about 190,000 clones; around 82% were seen once. Sequencing used PBMCs. These receptors came from a man between 18 and 29 years old in good health and CMV-seronegative.

The chain recombines TRBV29-1 with TRBJ2-7, with TRBD1 matching 9 bases. Trimming cost V 5 bases and J 3 bases; bases outside gene matches: 2. The germline V gene encodes CDR1 SQVTM and CDR2 ANQGSEA. The CDR3 consists of 12 residues. CDR3 region: CSVKTGGYEQYF. The CDR3 DNA follows: TGCAGCGTTAAGACAGGGGGCTACGAGCAGTACTTC.

This rearrangement joins TRBV19 to TRBJ2-3; D is possibly TRBD1 (6 bases). Germline CDR1 LNHDA, CDR2 SQIVND (reference sequence). Trimming cost V 5 bases and J 4 bases, with 16 bases left between them. This CDR3 is 15 amino acids long. The CDR3 bases are TGTGCCAGTAGTCTACAGGGTCAGTTTTCAGATACGCAGTATTTT. Encoded protein: CASSLQGQFSDTQYF.

V usage is TRBV10-2 and J usage is TRBJ2-1; 9 nucleotides agree with TRBD2. J was trimmed by 4 bases and V by 8 bases; bases with no gene match: 9. Germline CDR1 reads WSHSY; CDR2 reads SAAADI. The CDR3 covers 15 residues. CDR3 in amino acids: CASLGGSGGYNEQFF. CDR3 sequence (DNA): TGCGCCAGCCTTGGGGGCAGCGGGGGGTACAATGAGCAGTTCTTC.